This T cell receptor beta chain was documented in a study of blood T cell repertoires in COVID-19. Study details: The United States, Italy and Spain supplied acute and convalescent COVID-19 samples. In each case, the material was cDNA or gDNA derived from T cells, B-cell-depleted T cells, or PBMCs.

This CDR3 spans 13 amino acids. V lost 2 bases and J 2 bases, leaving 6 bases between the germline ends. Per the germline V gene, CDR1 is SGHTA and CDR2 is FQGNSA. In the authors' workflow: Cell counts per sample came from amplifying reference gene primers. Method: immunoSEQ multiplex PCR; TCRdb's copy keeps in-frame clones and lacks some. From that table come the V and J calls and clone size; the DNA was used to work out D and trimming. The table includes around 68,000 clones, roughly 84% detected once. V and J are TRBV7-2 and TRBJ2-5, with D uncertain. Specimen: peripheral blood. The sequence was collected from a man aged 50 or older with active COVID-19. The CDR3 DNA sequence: TGTGCCAGCAGCTTACGAGGACAAGAGACCCAGTACTTC. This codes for CASSLRGQETQYF.